A single T cell receptor (beta chain) is shown here with its context. This CDR3 comprises 16 residues. Looked up from germline, CDR1 is LGHNA and CDR2 is YNFKEQ. V dropped 3 bases and J dropped 1; count of bases not matched to a gene: 5. These data belong to a study of T cell changes during pregnancy in multiple sclerosis. Libraries were prepared by immunoSEQ multiplex PCR; TCRdb keeps only in-frame clonotypes and omits some of them. The sample holds approximately 40,000 clones, more than 85% seen once. The chain combines TRBV4-2 with TRBJ2-5; TRBD1 matches 10 bases. The sequenced sample was CD8+ T cells from peripheral blood mononuclear cells, obtained after pregnancy. The TCR originated in a female donor with multiple sclerosis, enrolled in a pregnancy study. The CDR3, as DNA: TGTGCCAGCAGCCACCGGGACAGGGGTCCCCAAGAGACCCAGTACTTC. This encodes CASSHRDRGPQETQYF.